This T cell receptor beta chain stems from a study of OX40 agonist ivuxolimab in advanced cancers. Using immunoSEQ multiplex PCR, the repertoire was profiled, and TCRdb retains in-frame clones only, with some absent. Of 75,000 to 90,000 clones detected, around 91% appear once; the ten largest clones hold 2.5% to 3%. Trimming at V came to 3 bases and at J to 6 bases, leaving 10 bases not matched to a gene. This CDR3 has 15 residues. Germline V lookup: CDR1 KGHSH, CDR2 LQKENI. The clonotype comes from an adult with an advanced solid tumor such as melanoma, head and neck, liver or kidney cancer. The sequenced sample was CD4+ or CD8+ T cells sorted from blood, obtained in a trial of the OX40 agonist ivuxolimab. The chain joins TRBV18 to TRBJ2-7, with 8 nucleotides matching TRBD1. The CDR3 sequence: CASSPTGDPTFEQYF. The CDR3 DNA reads as TGTGCCAGCTCACCGACAGGGGATCCTACGTTCGAGCAGTACTTC. Together with reference TRBV18 and TRBJ2-7, the CDR3 gives the full variable domain: NAGVMQNPRHLVRRRGQEARLRCSPMKGHSHVYWYRQLPEEGLKFMVYLQKENIIDESGMPKERFSAEFPKEGPSILRIQQVVRGDSAAYFCASSPTGDPTFEQYFGPGTRLTVT.